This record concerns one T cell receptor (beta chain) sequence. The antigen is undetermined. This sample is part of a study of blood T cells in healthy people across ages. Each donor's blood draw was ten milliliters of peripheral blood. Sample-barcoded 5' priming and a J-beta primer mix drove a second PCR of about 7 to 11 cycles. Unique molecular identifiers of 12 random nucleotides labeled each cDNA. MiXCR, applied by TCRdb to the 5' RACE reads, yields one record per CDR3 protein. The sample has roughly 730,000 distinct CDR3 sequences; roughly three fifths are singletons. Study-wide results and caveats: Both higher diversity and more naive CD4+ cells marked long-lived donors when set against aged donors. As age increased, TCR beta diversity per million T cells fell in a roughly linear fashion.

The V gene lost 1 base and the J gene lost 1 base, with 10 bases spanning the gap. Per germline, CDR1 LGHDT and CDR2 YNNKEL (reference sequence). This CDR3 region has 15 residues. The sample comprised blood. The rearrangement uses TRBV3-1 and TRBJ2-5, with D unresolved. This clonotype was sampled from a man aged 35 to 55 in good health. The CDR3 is CASSQGSGVQETQYF. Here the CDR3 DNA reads TGTGCCAGCAGCCAAGGTTCAGGAGTCCAAGAGACCCAGTACTTC.